This entry is about one T cell receptor (beta chain). TCRdb's copy holds only in-frame clones and misses some; the assay was immunoSEQ multiplex PCR. Seen here are about 240,000 clones, about 80% observed once, and the top ten hold roughly a tenth. This sample stems from a study of blood T cell repertoires in COVID-19. The overall study: COVID-19 samples collected from the United States, Italy and Spain covered acute and convalescent phases. PBMCs, B-cell-depleted T cells, or T cells were the source of the cDNA or gDNA that made up the material.

V gave up 3 bases and J gave up 2 bases, with 13 bases separating them. CDR3 length equals 14 residues. Germline assignment: CDR1 DFQATT and CDR2 SNEGSKA (reference sequence). Material for sequencing was peripheral blood. The sequence was collected from a woman aged 80 or over with acute or convalescent COVID-19. V is TRBV20-1 and J is TRBJ1-2, with D uncertain. The CDR3 DNA sequence: TGCAGTGCTAGTGCGGGTCCCACCAACTATGGCTACACCTTC. This gives the protein CSASAGPTNYGYTF.